One and the same sample provided the 17 T cell receptor beta chains below, sequenced in a study of blood T cell repertoires in COVID-19. Clones were sequenced by immunoSEQ multiplex PCR, and TCRdb holds only the in-frame ones, with some missing. The sample lists approximately 300,000 clones, over 70% seen once, with approximately 1.3% in the top ten. Sample: peripheral blood. The receptors stem from a woman between 45 and 60 years old with acute or convalescent COVID-19.

This clone came up a few times. The genes are TRBV3-1 (or the pseudogene TRBV3-2) and TRBJ2-7, with 12 bases matching TRBD2. Germline V gene sequence: CDR1 LGHDT, CDR2 YNNKEL (reference sequence). Germline trimming cut 3 bases from V and 4 bases from J; bases unmatched to any gene: 7. The CDR3 contains 16 residues. The CDR3 sequence is CASSQETSGRSYEQYF. As DNA, the CDR3 is TGTGCCAGCAGCCAGGAGACTAGCGGGAGATCGTACGAGCAGTACTTC.

This clone occurred many times. This rearrangement joins TRBV7-3 to TRBJ2-7; D may be TRBD2 (7 bases). This CDR3 is built from 14 residues. Trimming removed 5 bases from V and 7 bases from J, with 18 bases in between. From germline, CDR1 is SGHTA and CDR2 FQGTGA. In nucleotides, the CDR3 is TGTGCCAGCAGCCAGGGGCTGGGAGGGGTGGAGCAGTACTTC. It codes for CASSQGLGGVEQYF.

The J gene is TRBJ2-1, the V gene TRBV2; 13 bases are a match to TRBD2. Germline V gene data show CDR1 as SNHLY and CDR2 as FYNNEI. Germline trimming cut 4 bases from V and 6 bases from J; bases unmatched to any gene: 6. This CDR3 is 16 amino acids long. The chain's CDR3 is CASSGGTSGALNEQFF. In DNA, the CDR3 is TGTGCCAGCAGTGGGGGGACTAGCGGGGCCCTCAATGAGCAGTTCTTC. Combining the CDR3 with reference TRBV2 and TRBJ2-1 gives the whole variable domain EPEVTQTPSHQVTQMGQEVILRCVPISNHLYFYWYRQILGQKVEFLVSFYNNEISEKSEIFDDQFSVERPDGSNFTLKIRSTKLEDSAMYFCASSGGTSGALNEQFFGPGTRLTVL.

This clone was observed once. The V and J genes are TRBV27 and TRBJ1-2; the match to TRBD1 covers 7 bases. Germline CDR1 and CDR2: MNHEY and SMNVEV (reference sequence). The CDR3 contains 13 residues. V was pared by 5 bases and J by 9 bases, with 9 bases of the junction left unmatched. CDR3 sequence (DNA): TGTGCCAGCAGTCCATTGGACAGGTCGAGCTACACCTTC. This gives the protein CASSPLDRSSYTF.

The genes are TRBV7-8 and TRBJ1-2; possible D gene TRBD1, 6 bases. This CDR3 spans 15 amino acids. The germline V gene has CDR1 SGHVS and CDR2 FQNEAQ. The V end was cut by 5 bases, the J end by 0 bases, with 13 bases between. CDR3 coding DNA: TGTGCCAGCAGCCCTCGGGACACCCCTAACTATGGCTACACCTTC. Protein sequence: CASSPRDTPNYGYTF.

This clone came up once. CDR3 in amino acids: CAWSVRGQIDADTQYF. The CDR3 DNA reads as TGTGCCTGGAGTGTAAGGGGACAGATCGACGCAGATACGCAGTATTTT. The chain links TRBV30 to TRBJ2-3; TRBD1 matches at 7 bases. After removal of 0 bases from V and 4 bases from J, the junction contained 10 bases not matched to a gene. Germline CDR1 and CDR2: GTSNPN and SVGIG (reference sequence). The CDR3 spans 16 residues.

The chain employs TRBV10-3 and TRBJ1-3; a possible D gene is TRBD1 (5 bases). Germline lookup yields CDR1 ENHRY and CDR2 SYGVKD. The ends were cut back, 10 bases at V and 0 bases at J, with 16 bases in the middle. The CDR3 contains 15 residues. The CDR3 region is CATETDRTSGNTIYF. The CDR3 DNA is TGTGCCACAGAGACAGACAGAACCTCTGGAAACACCATATATTTT.

The CDR3 sequence: CASSQDVSQYEQFF. The CDR3 DNA follows: TGTGCCAGCAGCCAAGACGTGTCCCAGTATGAGCAGTTCTTC. The rearrangement joins TRBV3-1 (or the pseudogene TRBV3-2) to TRBJ2-1, with D uncertain. V was clipped by 0 bases and J by 8 bases, with 11 bases between them. The CDR3 covers 14 residues. The germline V gene encodes CDR1 LGHDT and CDR2 YNNKEL (reference sequence).

This chain connects TRBV11-2 to TRBJ1-1; no clear D gene. Between the trimmed V and J ends, which lost 7 bases and 1 base, there was a span of 13 bases. The CDR3 length is 14 residues. The V gene's germline CDR1 is SGHAT and CDR2 FQNNGV. For the CDR3, the DNA is TGTGCCAGCACCTTCAGTCGCCCGAACACTGAAGCTTTCTTT. It is translated as CASTFSRPNTEAFF.

The CDR3 sequence is CAWSVGVRAGGYTF. The CDR3 bases are TGTGCCTGGAGTGTAGGCGTCAGGGCAGGAGGCTACACCTTC. V gene TRBV30 combines with J gene TRBJ1-2; D may be TRBD1 (5 bases). Germline CDR1 reads GTSNPN; CDR2 reads SVGIG (reference sequence). The V end lost 0 bases, the J end lost 8 bases, and 16 bases lay between the germline ends. This CDR3 has 14 residues.

This sequence joins TRBV6-1 and TRBJ1-1, with TRBD1 matching over 7 bases. J gave up 2 bases and V 0 bases, and 12 bases lay outside the gene matches. Germline V gene data show CDR1 as MNHNS and CDR2 as SASEGT. There are 18 residues in the CDR3. This chain's CDR3 is CASSEALWQGGTNTEAFF. In DNA, the CDR3 is TGTGCCAGCAGTGAAGCGCTTTGGCAGGGGGGTACTAACACTGAAGCTTTCTTT.

The J gene is TRBJ2-1, the V gene TRBV3-1 (or the pseudogene TRBV3-2); D is perhaps TRBD2 (6 bases). There are 16 residues in the CDR3. Trimming shortened V by 0 bases and J by 3 bases, and 12 bases separated the two germline ends. Germline V gives CDR1 LGHDT, CDR2 YNNKEL (reference sequence). CDR3 bases: TGTGCCAGCAGCCAAGAAGGACGGGGGAACTACAATGAGCAGTTCTTC. Residues: CASSQEGRGNYNEQFF.

This chain links TRBV7-2 with TRBJ1-5; D is ambiguous. Between the trimmed V and J ends, which lost 3 bases and 8 bases, there was a span of 11 bases. The CDR3 is made up of 13 amino acids. CDR1 and CDR2 (germline): SGHTA, FQGNSA. CDR3: CASSLGVGKPQHF. CDR3 bases: TGTGCCAGCAGCTTGGGAGTGGGAAAGCCCCAGCATTTT.

This rearrangement joins TRBV19 to TRBJ1-2; maybe TRBD1 (6 bases). V lost 4 bases to trimming and J lost 4 bases, with 13 bases between them. CDR1 and CDR2 (germline): LNHDA, SQIVND (reference sequence). The CDR3 loop spans 14 amino acids. CDR3 residues: CASSRDTPSYGYTF. CDR3 bases: TGTGCCAGTAGTAGGGACACCCCATCCTATGGCTACACCTTC.

This chain connects TRBV7-2 to TRBJ2-1; D may be TRBD1 (6 bases). The CDR3 is 16 residues long. Trimming cost V 5 bases and J 4 bases, with 18 bases left between them. CDR1 and CDR2 from the germline V gene are SGHTA and FQGNSA. CDR3 sequence reads: CASSRQGRGSYNEQFF. The CDR3 bases are TGTGCCAGCAGCCGCCAGGGTAGGGGGTCTTACAATGAGCAGTTCTTC.

The chain joins TRBV5-5 to TRBJ1-2; TRBD1 agrees at 9 bases. Germline lookup yields CDR1 SGHKS and CDR2 YYEKEE (reference sequence). CDR3 length: 14 residues. V lost 4 bases to trimming and J lost 3 bases; unmatched junction nucleotides: 4. CDR3 in DNA: TGTGCCAGCAGCCAAGGGACAGGGTACTATGGCTACACCTTC. Amino acids: CASSQGTGYYGYTF.

Note on this clone: In the same sample, other DNA sequences code for this CDR3. CDR3 in DNA: TGTGCCAGCAGTGATCCTGGGACAGGGAACACTGAAGCTTTCTTT. Amino acids: CASSDPGTGNTEAFF. The chain employs TRBV25-1 and TRBJ1-1, with TRBD1 matching over 8 bases. Germline loops: CDR1 MGHDK, CDR2 SYGVNS. This CDR3 spans 15 amino acids. The V gene end was trimmed by 3 bases and the J gene end by 1 base; junction bases not matched to a gene: 4.